The 6 T cell receptor beta chains below all came from one sample that was sequenced in a study of cytomegalovirus exposure and HLA in healthy donors. Profiled with immunoSEQ multiplex PCR; TCRdb holds only in-frame clones, not every one. The data show 150,000 to 200,000 clones, around 86% seen once. The sample taken for sequencing was PBMCs. The source is a man aged 25 to 40 in good health and CMV-seropositive.

The chain couples TRBV28 to TRBJ1-4, with a tentative D call TRBD1 (6 bases). The V gene lost 6 bases and the J gene lost 7 bases, with 12 bases spanning the gap. Germline V gene data show CDR1 as MDHEN and CDR2 as SYDVKM. The CDR3 spans 13 residues. In DNA form, the CDR3 reads TGTGCCAGCAGCCCCAGGGACATTGAAAAACTGTTTTTT. Its protein is CASSPRDIEKLFF.

The V call is TRBV6-5, the J call TRBJ1-3; D may be TRBD1 (5 bases). CDR1 and CDR2 from the germline V gene are MNHEY and SVGAGI. The CDR3 is 15 residues long. V lost 6 bases to trimming and J lost 0 bases, with 12 bases between them. The CDR3 is CASRLDSHSGNTIYF. The CDR3 DNA reads as TGTGCCAGCAGATTAGACAGTCACTCTGGAAACACCATATATTTT.

The J gene is TRBJ2-1, the V gene TRBV5-8, with D maybe TRBD1 (5 bases). Trimming took off 1 base at V and 9 bases at J, with 14 bases between the two ends. Germline lookup yields CDR1 SGHTS and CDR2 YDEGEE. This CDR3 has 14 residues. CDR3 bases: TGTGCCAGCAGCTTGTTGCAGGGCGTAAGTGAGCAGTTCTTC. It yields the protein CASSLLQGVSEQFF.

This clone was detected a few times. The genes are TRBV7-9 and TRBJ2-1; the match to TRBD2 covers 14 bases. Germline values: CDR1 SEHNR, CDR2 FQNEAQ (reference sequence). The CDR3 runs to 17 residues. V was clipped by 7 bases and J by 0 bases; unmatched bases: 5. The CDR3 coding sequence is TGTGCCAGCACCGGGACTAGCGGGGGAAGCTCCTACAATGAGCAGTTCTTC. It specifies CASTGTSGGSSYNEQFF.

The chain is built from TRBV27 and TRBJ1-2; 11 nucleotides align to TRBD1. Germline V gives CDR1 MNHEY, CDR2 SMNVEV (reference sequence). The V gene end was trimmed by 5 bases and the J gene end by 6 bases; junction bases not matched to a gene: 8. CDR3 length: 15 amino acids. The CDR3 sequence is CASSVRTGGADGYTF. CDR3 coding DNA: TGTGCCAGCAGTGTTCGGACAGGGGGCGCAGATGGCTACACCTTC.

The count of this clone is one. The CDR3 loop reads CASSQRGTQYF. The CDR3 nucleotides read TGCGCCAGCAGCCAACGCGGGACTCAATACTTC. J is TRBJ2-5 and V is TRBV4-1; D may be TRBD2 (6 bases). There are 11 residues in the CDR3. Germline CDR1 and CDR2: MGHRA and YSYEKL. The V end lost 2 bases, the J end lost 14 bases, and 12 bases lay between the germline ends.